The 23 T cell receptor beta chains in this list originate from one sample, sequenced in a study of blood T cell repertoires in COVID-19. Profiling relied on immunoSEQ multiplex PCR, and the TCRdb table lists in-frame clones only, not all of them. The sample has around 100,000 clones; about 78% are singletons. Input material: peripheral blood. These receptors originate from a man aged 55 to 70 with active or convalescent COVID-19.

This clone has a handful of counts. The rearrangement links TRBV7-8 to TRBJ2-1; D is possibly TRBD2 (6 bases). V lost 6 bases and J lost 7, with 16 bases in between. The CDR3 sequence is 14 residues long. Germline assignment: CDR1 SGHVS and CDR2 FQNEAQ. This chain's CDR3 is CASSSSVGGNEQFF. CDR3 sequence (DNA): TGTGCCAGCAGTTCTAGCGTCGGAGGGAATGAGCAGTTCTTC.

This clone was recorded only once. J is TRBJ2-4 and V is TRBV28; D is possibly TRBD2 (6 bases). This CDR3 spans 13 amino acids. Trimming removed 5 bases from V and 3 bases from J, with 8 bases in between. Germline CDR1 MDHEN, CDR2 SYDVKM. For the CDR3, the DNA is TGTGCCAGCAGTCCGGGACTCAAAAACATTCAGTACTTC. This gives the protein CASSPGLKNIQYF.

This chain connects TRBV5-4 to TRBJ2-3, with TRBD1 identical over 12 bases. The junction had 9 bases not matched to a gene; V was cut back by 4 bases and J by 6 bases. Germline lookup yields CDR1 SGHNT and CDR2 YYREEE (reference sequence). The CDR3 totals 16 residues. CDR3 region: CASSTGTGGLIDTQYF. The CDR3, as DNA: TGTGCCAGCAGCACCGGGACAGGGGGCTTAATCGATACGCAGTATTTT.

For this clone: This may come from a read error, since a much larger clone is one base off. V usage is TRBV10-2 and J usage is TRBJ2-1; TRBD2 agrees at 11 bases. The CDR3 covers 14 residues. V trimming: 6 bases; J trimming: 3 bases; junction bases outside the gene matches: 1. Germline V gene data show CDR1 as WSHSY and CDR2 as SAAADI. The CDR3 is CASRLAGVYNEQFF. The CDR3 nucleotides read TGCGCCAGCAGACTAGCGGGAGTCTACAATGAGCAGTTCTTC.

This sequence joins TRBV6-5 and TRBJ1-2, with 7 bases fitting TRBD1. Germline V lookup: CDR1 MNHEY, CDR2 SVGAGI. The CDR3 is 13 residues long. After removal of 10 bases from V and 8 bases from J, the junction contained 13 bases not matched to a gene. The CDR3: CATRLNRGGGYTF. CDR3 sequence (DNA): TGTGCCACTCGATTGAACAGGGGTGGCGGCTACACCTTC.

The table lists this clone with a few counts. The rearrangement joins TRBV7-2 to TRBJ2-3, with a weak D call TRBD2 (6 bases). The V gene's germline CDR1 is SGHTA and CDR2 FQGNSA. V gave up 1 base and J gave up 3 bases, with 11 bases separating them. This CDR3 contains 15 residues. The CDR3 DNA reads as TGTGCCAGCAGCTTAGACGGGAGAGAGACAGATACGCAGTATTTT. Translated: CASSLDGRETDTQYF. Supplemented by reference TRBV7-2 and TRBJ2-3, the full variable domain reads GAGVSQSPSNKVTEKGKDVELRCDPISGHTALYWYRQSLGQGLEFLIYFQGNSAPDKSGLPSDRFSAERTGGSVSTLTIQRTQQEDSAVYLCASSLDGRETDTQYFGPGTRLTVL.

V and J are TRBV6-2 or TRBV6-3 and TRBJ1-3, with 7 positions matching TRBD1. The V gene end was trimmed by 2 bases and the J gene end by 0 bases; junction bases not matched to a gene: 7. Germline V gene lookup returns CDR1 MNHEY and CDR2 SVGEGT. The CDR3 is 17 residues long. CDR3 region: CASSYAGTVYSGNTIYF. CDR3 coding DNA: TGTGCCAGCAGTTACGCCGGGACAGTATACTCTGGAAACACCATATATTTT.

J is TRBJ2-5 and V is TRBV5-8; 8 nucleotides match TRBD2. This CDR3 spans 17 amino acids. With 6 bases clipped from V and 4 bases from J, the junction kept 17 bases outside the gene matches. Germline V gene sequence: CDR1 SGHTS, CDR2 YDEGEE. CDR3 amino acids: CASTPTKIAGLRETQYF. The CDR3 DNA reads TGTGCCAGCACCCCCACCAAAATAGCGGGACTGAGAGAGACCCAGTACTTC.

The genes are TRBV28 and TRBJ2-1, with 11 bases aligning to TRBD2. The CDR3 is made up of 17 amino acids. Germline V CDR1 and CDR2: MDHEN, SYDVKM. Losses at the gene ends were 4 bases for V and 0 bases for J; bases not matched to a gene: 5. CDR3 amino acids: CASSSPGLAASYNEQFF. The CDR3 nucleotides read TGTGCCAGCAGTTCGCCGGGACTAGCGGCCTCCTACAATGAGCAGTTCTTC.

The chain has TRBV11-2 and TRBJ2-3, with TRBD2 as a possible D gene (5 bases). Germline assignment: CDR1 SGHAT and CDR2 FQNNGV. CDR3 length equals 12 residues. V lost 1 base, J lost 8 bases, and 7 bases lay in between. CDR3 bases: TGTGCCAGCAGCTTAGTGGGGAGTACGCAGTATTTT. Protein: CASSLVGSTQYF.

The rearrangement links TRBV24-1 to TRBJ2-5; no clear D. Germline CDR1 is KGHDR and CDR2 is SFDVKD. Trimming left V 1 base short and J 5 bases short, with 10 bases between. This CDR3 region has 14 residues. The CDR3 loop is CATSDFEASETQYF. DNA of the CDR3: TGTGCCACCAGTGATTTTGAGGCATCCGAGACCCAGTACTTC.

The chain carries TRBV6-6 and TRBJ2-2, with a weak D call TRBD2 (5 bases). This CDR3 is built from 13 residues. Looked up from germline, CDR1 is MNHNY and CDR2 is SVGAGI (reference sequence). Between the trimmed V and J ends, which lost 2 bases and 4 bases, there was a span of 5 bases. The CDR3 protein is CASSYEGTGELFF. In nucleotides, the CDR3 is TGTGCCAGCAGTTACGAGGGCACCGGGGAGCTGTTTTTT.

V and J are TRBV6-5 and TRBJ2-1, with TRBD1 matching over 8 bases. V shed 8 bases, J shed 4 bases, and the junction held 10 bases outside the gene matches. CDR3 length: 15 residues. Germline V gene sequence: CDR1 MNHEY, CDR2 SVGAGI. The CDR3 sequence is CASGEDRAPYNEQFF. DNA of the CDR3: TGTGCCAGCGGAGAGGACAGGGCCCCGTACAATGAGCAGTTCTTC.

This clone was detected only a few times. The genes are TRBV12-3 or TRBV12-4 and TRBJ1-1; 8 nucleotides match TRBD1. CDR3 length: 12 amino acids. V dropped 3 bases and J dropped 8; count of bases not matched to a gene: 2. Here the CDR3 reads CASSFDRGEAFF. CDR3 nucleotides: TGTGCCAGCAGTTTTGACAGGGGAGAAGCTTTCTTT.

This chain uses TRBV5-1 with TRBJ1-6, with D unclear. The CDR3 loop spans 14 amino acids. CDR1 is SGHRS, CDR2 YFSETQ, per germline. V was trimmed by 0 bases and J by 6 bases, leaving 7 bases between them. The CDR3 sequence: CASSLDFFNSPLHF. The CDR3 DNA follows: TGCGCCAGCAGCTTGGACTTTTTTAATTCACCCCTCCACTTT. Based on the CDR3 plus reference TRBV5-1 and TRBJ1-6, the full variable domain is KAGVTQTPRYLIKTRGQQVTLSCSPISGHRSVSWYQQTPGQGLQFLFEYFSETQRNKGNFPGRFSGRQFSNSRSEMNVSTLELGDSALYLCASSLDFFNSPLHFGNGTRLTVT.

For the CDR3, the DNA is TGCAGTGCTAGTCGAACAGGCGCCTACGAGCAGTACTTC. Residues: CSASRTGAYEQYF. The rearrangement joins TRBV20-1 to TRBJ2-7, with D possibly matching TRBD1 (5 bases). The germline CDR1 and CDR2 sequences are DFQATT and SNEGSKA (reference sequence). Trimming cost V 3 bases and J 2 bases, with 11 bases left between them. The CDR3 is 13 residues long.

The rearrangement links TRBV5-1 to TRBJ1-2; the match to TRBD1 covers 7 bases. The CDR3 sequence is 14 residues long. Germline values: CDR1 SGHRS, CDR2 YFSETQ. The ends lost 3 bases at V and 5 bases at J; junction bases unmatched: 7. The DNA of the CDR3 is TGCGCCAGCAGCTCGACAGGGAGCCAATATGGCTACACCTTC. As protein: CASSSTGSQYGYTF.

This rearrangement joins TRBV24-1 to TRBJ1-2; D unresolved. Trimming took off 6 bases at V and 0 bases at J, with 19 bases between the two ends. The length of the CDR3 is 17 residues. CDR1 and CDR2 from the germline V gene are KGHDR and SFDVKD. CDR3: CATSPYREDPANYGYTF. The CDR3 coding sequence is TGTGCCACCAGTCCCTATCGGGAAGATCCAGCTAACTATGGCTACACCTTC.

As regards this clone: Mismatch with germline at one junction end may stem from a read error. J is TRBJ1-2 and V is TRBV14; 9 bases fit TRBD1. CDR3 length: 15 residues. Germline CDR1 and CDR2: SGHDN and FVKESK. The CDR3 sequence is CASRQAGTGLSGYTF. CDR3 bases: TGTGCCAGCAGGCAAGCCGGGACAGGGTTGTCTGGCTACACCTTC.

V gene TRBV7-9 combines with J gene TRBJ1-1; 10 nucleotides match TRBD1. This CDR3 has 15 amino acids. Unmatched junction bases numbered 7, after V lost 5 bases and J lost 4 bases. The germline V gene encodes CDR1 SEHNR and CDR2 FQNEAQ (reference sequence). DNA for the CDR3: TGTGCCAGCAGCGCATTTGACAGGGGGCTCACTGAAGCTTTCTTT. Translation: CASSAFDRGLTEAFF.

J is TRBJ1-4 and V is TRBV5-1, with 7 bases matching TRBD1. The CDR3 loop spans 18 amino acids. V lost 0 bases, J lost 0 bases, and 8 bases stayed unmatched. The V gene's germline CDR1 is SGHRS and CDR2 YFSETQ. This CDR3 reads CASSLARTGYSTNEKLFF. CDR3 DNA: TGCGCCAGCAGCTTGGCCCGGACAGGCTACTCAACTAATGAAAAACTGTTTTTT.

The chain couples TRBV7-2 to TRBJ1-2, with 9 bases fitting TRBD1. CDR1 and CDR2 (germline): SGHTA, FQGNSA. The CDR3 sequence is 16 residues long. V lost 5 bases to trimming and J lost 6 bases; unmatched junction nucleotides: 13. The DNA of the CDR3 is TGTGCCAGCAGCCTAATCGCGACAGGGGGAAGGGATGGCTACACCTTC. Protein product: CASSLIATGGRDGYTF.

The chain carries TRBV25-1 and TRBJ2-1; D not certain. Germline V CDR1 and CDR2: MGHDK, SYGVNS. V dropped 1 base and J dropped 9 bases, with 7 bases sitting between them. The CDR3 sequence is 12 residues long. CDR3 loop: CASSELSREQFF. Written as DNA, the CDR3 is TGTGCCAGCAGTGAATTGTCGCGTGAGCAGTTCTTC.